Following are 23 T cell receptor beta chains from one sample sequenced in a study of T cell repertoires in cytomegalovirus infection. From the reads, TCRdb called clonotypes with MiXCR, one entry per CDR3 protein. The sample lists around 770,000 distinct CDR3 sequences, roughly 28% occurring once. These receptors have no known antigen. The source material was cultured CD8+ T cells from PBMCs, sampled from culture after CMV antigen stimulation. The receptors stem from a human donor in good health (CMV status not recorded). Some clones in this sample may be carry-over from other donors' samples.

The CDR3 protein is CASSLVGLAGSEQFF. CDR3 nucleotide sequence: TGTGCCAGCAGCTTAGTTGGCCTAGCGGGGTCTGAGCAGTTCTTC. The chain joins TRBV7-9 to TRBJ2-1; 9 nucleotides align to TRBD2. Per the germline V gene, CDR1 is SEHNR and CDR2 is FQNEAQ (reference sequence). V lost 1 base to trimming and J lost 9 bases; unmatched junction nucleotides: 7. The CDR3 totals 15 residues.

The rearrangement joins TRBV7-9 to TRBJ2-2, with D possibly being TRBD2 (6 bases). With 5 bases removed from V and 4 bases from J, the gap between germline ends came to 20 bases. CDR1 and CDR2 from the germline V gene are SEHNR and FQNEAQ (reference sequence). This CDR3 is built from 17 residues. CDR3 protein: CASSLSGTYSFTGELFF. CDR3 sequence (DNA): TGTGCCAGCAGCCTGTCCGGGACTTACTCCTTCACCGGGGAGCTGTTTTTT.

This clonotype was seen at least ten times. The chain couples TRBV7-2 to TRBJ1-2; 7 nucleotides align to TRBD1. CDR1 is SGHTA and CDR2 is FQGNSA in the germline V gene. With V trimmed by 4 bases and J by 3 bases, 2 bases remained unmatched. CDR3 length: 13 amino acids. The CDR3: CASSSGQYYGYTF. Here the CDR3 DNA reads TGTGCCAGCAGCTCGGGACAGTACTATGGCTACACCTTC.

This clonotype was counted ten times or more. This chain links TRBV6-5 with TRBJ1-4; no clear D. Germline CDR1 reads MNHEY; CDR2 reads SVGAGI. Trimming shortened V by 1 base and J by 0 bases, and 6 bases separated the two germline ends. The CDR3 totals 15 residues. The chain's CDR3 is CASSYYGATNEKLFF. The CDR3 nucleotides are TGTGCCAGCAGTTACTACGGTGCAACTAATGAAAAACTGTTTTTT.

This chain uses TRBV7-9 with TRBJ2-1, with 10 positions matching TRBD1. Germline V gene data show CDR1 as SEHNR and CDR2 as FQNEAQ (reference sequence). The CDR3 is made up of 12 amino acids. With V trimmed by 9 bases and J by 8 bases, 4 bases remained unmatched. The CDR3 loop is CASQDRGYEQFF. The CDR3 DNA follows: TGTGCCAGTCAGGACAGGGGGTATGAGCAGTTCTTC.

The rearrangement uses TRBV7-6 and TRBJ1-2; D gene uncertain. The CDR3 extends over 12 amino acids. Germline V gives CDR1 SGHVS, CDR2 FNYEAQ. V lost 5 bases and J 6 bases, leaving 10 bases between the germline ends. In DNA form, the CDR3 reads TGTGCCAGCAGCCACCCCCGGAATGGCTACACCTTC. Translating gives CASSHPRNGYTF.

Ten or more counts support this clonotype. The chain employs TRBV7-8 and TRBJ2-5, with 7 bases matching TRBD2. The DNA end is more similar to TRBJ2-3, so the J call may be wrong. There are 11 residues in the CDR3. Germline V gene sequence: CDR1 SGHVS, CDR2 FQNEAQ. The CDR3 region is CASSSGGTQYF. The CDR3 DNA reads TGTGCCAGCAGCTCGGGAGGTACGCAGTATTTT.

This clonotype was observed a handful of times. The V gene is TRBV6-5, the J gene TRBJ1-1; D is uncertain. This CDR3 spans 13 amino acids. Germline V gene data show CDR1 as MNHEY and CDR2 as SVGAGI. Trimming removed 2 bases at V and 4 bases at J, with 8 bases between. CDR3: CASSYPSGTEAFF. CDR3 bases: TGTGCCAGCAGTTACCCATCTGGCACTGAAGCTTTCTTT.

Only a few counts were recorded for this clonotype. The genes are TRBV6-2 or TRBV6-3 and TRBJ2-3; TRBD1 agrees at 7 bases. This CDR3 contains 16 residues. With 5 bases clipped from V and 4 bases from J, the junction kept 12 bases outside the gene matches. Per the germline V gene, CDR1 is MNHEY and CDR2 is SVGEGT. The CDR3, as DNA: TGTGCCAGCAGTCTCTTACCCGGACAGGAGCCAGATACGCAGTATTTT. Its protein is CASSLLPGQEPDTQYF.

This clonotype was seen more than once but under ten times. The V gene is TRBV25-1, the J gene TRBJ2-3; the D gene is possibly TRBD1 (6 bases). CDR1 MGHDK and CDR2 SYGVNS come from the germline V gene. This CDR3 region has 14 residues. V was cut by 5 bases and J by 4 bases, with 13 bases left in between. As DNA, the CDR3 is TGTGCCAGCAGTCCACAGGGATTGGCAGATACGCAGTATTTT. Protein: CASSPQGLADTQYF.

J is TRBJ2-4 and V is TRBV4-2; D is unresolved. Looked up from germline, CDR1 is LGHNA and CDR2 is YNFKEQ. V lost 6 bases to trimming and J lost 8 bases, with 17 bases between them. The CDR3 loop spans 14 amino acids. In DNA, the CDR3 is TGTGCCAGCAGTTCAAGTCAGGCGTTGGACATTCAGTACTTC. It encodes CASSSSQALDIQYF.

CDR3 region: CASSMKDTIAKNIQYF. The CDR3 DNA reads as TGTGCCAGTAGTATGAAGGACACTATAGCCAAAAACATTCAGTACTTC. J is TRBJ2-4 and V is TRBV19, with a tentative D call TRBD1 (5 bases). Germline-derived CDR1 and CDR2 are LNHDA and SQIVND (reference sequence). The CDR3 is 16 residues long. The V and J ends lost 3 bases and 0 bases respectively, with 12 bases between them.

As for this clonotype: The junction shows a germline mismatch at one end, possibly a read error. The chain recombines TRBV7-6 with TRBJ2-1; 7 bases are a match to TRBD2. CDR3 size: 15 residues. The germline gives CDR1 SGHVS, CDR2 FNYEAQ. DNA of the CDR3: TGTACCAGCAGCCCAGGACTAGTCTACTACAATGAGCAGTTCTTC. Its translation: CTSSPGLVYYNEQFF.

The chain employs TRBV4-1 and TRBJ2-5; D tentatively reads TRBD1 or TRBD2 (5 bases each). The CDR3 has 15 amino acids. V gave up 0 bases and J gave up 5 bases, with 13 bases separating them. CDR1 MGHRA and CDR2 YSYEKL come from the germline V gene. CDR3 in amino acids: CASSQDPGTFETQYF. The DNA for the CDR3 is TGCGCCAGCAGCCAAGACCCAGGGACGTTCGAGACCCAGTACTTC.

This clonotype was observed a few times. V and J are TRBV4-3 and TRBJ1-2, with D possibly TRBD1 on 5 matching bases. This CDR3 comprises 13 residues. In germline, CDR1 is LGHNA, CDR2 YSLEER. Trimming pared 1 base from V and 5 bases from J, leaving 8 bases between. CDR3 region: CASSQGGGYGYTF. The CDR3 DNA is TGCGCCAGCAGCCAAGGGGGCGGGTATGGCTACACCTTC.

The chain combines TRBV3-1 with TRBJ2-3, with 13 bases fitting TRBD2. The V gene's germline CDR1 is LGHDT and CDR2 YNNKEL (reference sequence). V was clipped by 3 bases and J by 0 bases; unmatched bases: 18. The CDR3 totals 22 residues. Here the CDR3 reads CASSQAGTSGAHGFISTDTQYF. CDR3 nucleotides: TGTGCCAGCAGCCAGGCCGGGACTAGCGGGGCCCACGGATTCATTAGCACAGATACGCAGTATTTT.

This clonotype has a count of ten or more. The chain has TRBV7-8 and TRBJ2-5; TRBD2 agrees at 9 bases. Germline CDR1 and CDR2: SGHVS and FQNEAQ. This CDR3 is 15 amino acids long. With 6 bases clipped from V and 4 bases from J, the junction kept 9 bases outside the gene matches. The CDR3 spells CASRISGGPRETQYF. In nucleotides, the CDR3 is TGTGCCAGCAGAATTAGCGGGGGTCCCAGAGAGACCCAGTACTTC.

The chain combines TRBV4-2 with TRBJ2-3; D remains ambiguous. The CDR3 totals 15 residues. The V end lost 1 base, the J end lost 0 bases, and 8 bases lay between the germline ends. CDR1 is LGHNA and CDR2 is YNFKEQ in the germline V gene. CDR3 DNA sequence: TGTGCCAGCAGCCAAGCTGCCACTAGCACAGATACGCAGTATTTT. Translated: CASSQAATSTDTQYF.

In the case of this clonotype: This may stem from a read error, because a much larger clone lies one nucleotide away. This chain uses TRBV7-2 with TRBJ2-5; no clear D. The CDR3 covers 14 residues. Germline V CDR1 and CDR2: SGHTA, FQGNSA. The CDR3 spells CVSSLNHYQETQYF. The CDR3 DNA reads TGTGTCAGCAGCTTAAACCACTACCAAGAGACCCAGTACTTC.

The V gene is TRBV15, the J gene TRBJ1-4; 7 positions agree with TRBD1. This CDR3 is 17 amino acids long. The germline gives CDR1 LNHNV, CDR2 YYDKDF (reference sequence). Trimming took 3 bases from V and 0 from J; bases not matched to a gene: 7. CDR3 loop: CATSRVCTGATNEKLFF. The CDR3 bases are TGTGCCACCAGCAGGGTTTGCACAGGGGCAACTAATGAAAAACTGTTTTTT.

This clonotype has a handful of counts. The chain is built from TRBV6-1 and TRBJ1-1; D possibly corresponds to TRBD1 (6 bases). Germline CDR1 is MNHNS and CDR2 is SASEGT. The V and J ends lost 2 bases and 2 bases respectively, with 15 bases between them. The CDR3 totals 16 residues. CDR3 nucleotides: TGTGCCAGCAGTGAATGGGCAGGGGCCCCTAACACTGAAGCTTTCTTT. Its translation: CASSEWAGAPNTEAFF.

This clonotype was seen only a few times. The rearrangement links TRBV4-3 to TRBJ1-1; possible D gene TRBD1, 5 bases. Germline-derived CDR1 and CDR2 are LGHNA and YSLEER. Trimming left V 4 bases short and J 2 bases short, with 14 bases between. The length of the CDR3 is 15 residues. The chain's CDR3 is CASSPSPGTNTEAFF. In DNA, the CDR3 is TGCGCCAGCAGCCCCTCTCCAGGGACCAACACTGAAGCTTTCTTT.

This clonotype was observed at least ten times. J is TRBJ1-1 and V is TRBV7-6; D remains ambiguous. The CDR3 extends over 13 amino acids. Trimming removed 0 bases at V and 6 bases at J, with 8 bases between. The V gene's germline CDR1 is SGHVS and CDR2 FNYEAQ. CDR3 residues: CASSLAGIAEAFF. CDR3 nucleotides: TGTGCCAGCAGCTTAGCCGGGATCGCTGAAGCTTTCTTT.